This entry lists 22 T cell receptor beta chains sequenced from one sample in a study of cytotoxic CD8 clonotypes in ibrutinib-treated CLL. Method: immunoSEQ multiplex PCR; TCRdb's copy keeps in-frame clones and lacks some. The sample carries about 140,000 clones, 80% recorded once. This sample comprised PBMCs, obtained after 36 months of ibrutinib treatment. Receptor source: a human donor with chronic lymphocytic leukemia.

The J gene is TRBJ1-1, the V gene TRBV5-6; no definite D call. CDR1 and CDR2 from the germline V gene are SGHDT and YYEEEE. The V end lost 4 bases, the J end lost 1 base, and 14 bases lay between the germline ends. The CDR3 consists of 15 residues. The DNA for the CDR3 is TGTGCCAGCAGCGGACTTGGACGGGGGAACACTGAAGCTTTCTTT. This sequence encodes CASSGLGRGNTEAFF.

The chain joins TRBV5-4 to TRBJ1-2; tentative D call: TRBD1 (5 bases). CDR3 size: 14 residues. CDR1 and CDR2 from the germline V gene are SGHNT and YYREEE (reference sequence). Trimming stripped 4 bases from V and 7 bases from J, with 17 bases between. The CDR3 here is CASSRGRFGIGYTF. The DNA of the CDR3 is TGTGCCAGCAGCAGGGGCAGGTTTGGAATTGGCTACACCTTC.

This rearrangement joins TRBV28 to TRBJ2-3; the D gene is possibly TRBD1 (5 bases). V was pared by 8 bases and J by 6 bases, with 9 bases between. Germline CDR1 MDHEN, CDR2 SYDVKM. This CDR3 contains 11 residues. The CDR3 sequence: CASQGLDTQYF. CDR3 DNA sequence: TGTGCCAGCCAGGGCCTGGATACGCAGTATTTT. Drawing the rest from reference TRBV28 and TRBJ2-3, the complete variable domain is DVKVTQSSRYLVKRTGEKVFLECVQDMDHENMFWYRQDPGLGLRLIYFSYDVKMKEKGDIPEGYSVSREKKERFSLILESASTNQTSMYLCASQGLDTQYFGPGTRLTVL.

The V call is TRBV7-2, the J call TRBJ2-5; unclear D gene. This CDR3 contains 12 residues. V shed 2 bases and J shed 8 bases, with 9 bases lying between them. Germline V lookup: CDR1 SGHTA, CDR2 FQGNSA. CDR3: CASSLFGGTQYF. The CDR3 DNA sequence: TGTGCCAGCAGCTTATTTGGCGGAACCCAGTACTTC.

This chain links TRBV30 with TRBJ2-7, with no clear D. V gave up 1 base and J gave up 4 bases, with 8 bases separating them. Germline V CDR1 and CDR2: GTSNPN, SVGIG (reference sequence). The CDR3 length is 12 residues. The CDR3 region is CAWSARYYEQYF. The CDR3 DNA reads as TGTGCCTGGAGTGCCAGGTATTACGAGCAGTACTTC.

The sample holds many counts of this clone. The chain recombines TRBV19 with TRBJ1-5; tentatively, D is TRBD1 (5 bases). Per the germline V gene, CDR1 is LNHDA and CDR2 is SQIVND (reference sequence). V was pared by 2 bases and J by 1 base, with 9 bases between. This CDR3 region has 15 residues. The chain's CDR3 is CASSIIGVSNQPQHF. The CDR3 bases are TGTGCCAGTAGTATAATAGGGGTAAGCAATCAGCCCCAGCATTTT.

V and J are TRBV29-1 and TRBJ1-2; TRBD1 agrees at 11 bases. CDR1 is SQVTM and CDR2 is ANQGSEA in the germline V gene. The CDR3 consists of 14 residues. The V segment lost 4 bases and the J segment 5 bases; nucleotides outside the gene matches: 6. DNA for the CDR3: TGCAGCGTTGGTGGGACAGGGGGTTTGTATGGCTACACCTTC. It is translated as CSVGGTGGLYGYTF.

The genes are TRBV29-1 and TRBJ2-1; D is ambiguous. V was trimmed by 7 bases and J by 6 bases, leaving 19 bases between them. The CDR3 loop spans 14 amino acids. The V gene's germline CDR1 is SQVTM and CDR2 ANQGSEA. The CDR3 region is CSADSSGSVNEQFF. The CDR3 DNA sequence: TGCAGCGCCGACTCTAGTGGCTCGGTCAATGAGCAGTTCTTC.

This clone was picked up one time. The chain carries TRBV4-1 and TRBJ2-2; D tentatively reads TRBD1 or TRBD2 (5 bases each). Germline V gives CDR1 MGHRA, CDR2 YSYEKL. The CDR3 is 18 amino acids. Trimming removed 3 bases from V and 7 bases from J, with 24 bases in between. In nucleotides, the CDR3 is TGCGCCAGCAGCCATCCCATCCGGCTTGGCAGGGCGGGCGGGGAGCTGTTTTTT. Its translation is CASSHPIRLGRAGGELFF.

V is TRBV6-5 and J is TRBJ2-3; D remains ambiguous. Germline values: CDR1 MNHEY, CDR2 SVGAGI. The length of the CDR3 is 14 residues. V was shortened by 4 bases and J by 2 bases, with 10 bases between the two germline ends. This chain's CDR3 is CASSSTDHTDTQYF. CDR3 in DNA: TGTGCCAGCAGTTCCACGGACCACACAGATACGCAGTATTTT.

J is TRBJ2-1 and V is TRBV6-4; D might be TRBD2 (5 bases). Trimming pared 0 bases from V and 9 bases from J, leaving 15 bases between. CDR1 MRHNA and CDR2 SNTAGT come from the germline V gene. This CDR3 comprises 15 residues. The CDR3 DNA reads TGTGCCAGCAGTGACTCCCGGACTGGGATTCGTGAGCAGTTCTTC. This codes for CASSDSRTGIREQFF.

The CDR3 reads CASSQRKGFVTEAFF. CDR3 bases: TGTGCCAGCAGCCAACGTAAGGGCTTCGTCACTGAAGCTTTCTTT. This chain uses TRBV14 with TRBJ1-1; D gene uncertain. CDR1 and CDR2 from the germline V gene are SGHDN and FVKESK. The CDR3 runs to 15 residues. Trimming pared 2 bases from V and 4 bases from J, leaving 14 bases between.

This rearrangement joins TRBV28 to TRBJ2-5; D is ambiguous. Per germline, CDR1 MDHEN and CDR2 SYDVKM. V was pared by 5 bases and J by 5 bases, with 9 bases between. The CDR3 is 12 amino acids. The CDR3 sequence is CASSEGWETQYF. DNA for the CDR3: TGTGCCAGCAGTGAAGGGTGGGAGACCCAGTACTTC.

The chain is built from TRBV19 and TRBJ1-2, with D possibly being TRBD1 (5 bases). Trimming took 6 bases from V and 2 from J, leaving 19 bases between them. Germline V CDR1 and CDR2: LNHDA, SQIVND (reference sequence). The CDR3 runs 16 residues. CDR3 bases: TGTGCCAGTAGGACACGATTTAACAGGATAAACTATGGCTACACCTTC. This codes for CASRTRFNRINYGYTF.

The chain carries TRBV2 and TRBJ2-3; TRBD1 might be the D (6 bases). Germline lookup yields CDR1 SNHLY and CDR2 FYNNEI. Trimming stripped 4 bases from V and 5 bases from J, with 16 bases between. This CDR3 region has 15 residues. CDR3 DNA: TGTGCCAGCAGTGTAGATTTGGGGGCGGAAGATACGCAGTATTTT. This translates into CASSVDLGAEDTQYF.

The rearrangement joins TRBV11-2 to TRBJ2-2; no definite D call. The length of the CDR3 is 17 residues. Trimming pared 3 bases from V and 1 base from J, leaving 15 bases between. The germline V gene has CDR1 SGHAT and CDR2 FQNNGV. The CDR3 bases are TGTGCCAGCAGCTTGGGCCGACGCAGCAGGAACACCGGGGAGCTGTTTTTT. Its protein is CASSLGRRSRNTGELFF.

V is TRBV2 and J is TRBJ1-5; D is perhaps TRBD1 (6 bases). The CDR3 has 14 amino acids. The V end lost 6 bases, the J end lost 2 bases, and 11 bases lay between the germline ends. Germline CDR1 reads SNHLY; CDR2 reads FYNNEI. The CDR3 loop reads CASRVQGGNQPQHF. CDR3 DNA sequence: TGTGCCAGCAGAGTACAGGGAGGCAATCAGCCCCAGCATTTT.

The CDR3 DNA follows: TGTGCCAGCAGTTTATACGGGACAGGGGGCCGAGGATACCAGCCCCAGCATTTT. As protein: CASSLYGTGGRGYQPQHF. This chain links TRBV28 with TRBJ1-5, with 12 bases lining up with TRBD1. CDR3 length equals 18 residues. Germline V CDR1 and CDR2: MDHEN, SYDVKM. The V segment lost 1 base and the J segment 7 bases; nucleotides outside the gene matches: 11.

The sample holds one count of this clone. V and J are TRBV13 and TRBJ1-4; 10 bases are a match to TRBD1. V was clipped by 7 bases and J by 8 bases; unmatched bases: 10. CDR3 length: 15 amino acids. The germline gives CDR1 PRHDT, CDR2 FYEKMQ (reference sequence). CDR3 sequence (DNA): TGTGCCAGCAACAAAGCGGGACAGGGGAACGAAAAACTGTTTTTT. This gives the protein CASNKAGQGNEKLFF.

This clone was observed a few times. The CDR3 loop is CASSQNWGGAYGYTF. CDR3 in DNA: TGTGCCAGCAGCCAAAACTGGGGGGGAGCATATGGCTACACCTTC. The rearrangement links TRBV6-4 to TRBJ1-2; tentative D call: TRBD1 (5 bases). CDR3 length: 15 amino acids. The ends were cut back, 6 bases at V and 5 bases at J, with 19 bases in the middle. Germline V CDR1 and CDR2: MRHNA, SNTAGT.

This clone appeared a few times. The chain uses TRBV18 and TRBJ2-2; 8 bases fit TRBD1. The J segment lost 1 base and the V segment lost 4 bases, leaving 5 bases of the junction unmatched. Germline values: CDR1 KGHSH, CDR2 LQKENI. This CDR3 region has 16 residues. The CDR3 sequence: CASSLPGQENTGELFF. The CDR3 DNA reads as TGTGCCAGCTCACTTCCGGGACAGGAGAACACCGGGGAGCTGTTTTTT.

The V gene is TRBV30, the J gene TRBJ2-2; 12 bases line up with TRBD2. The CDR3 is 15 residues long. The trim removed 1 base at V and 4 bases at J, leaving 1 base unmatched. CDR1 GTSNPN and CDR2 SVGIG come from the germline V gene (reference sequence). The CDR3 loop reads CAWSGLAGATGELFF. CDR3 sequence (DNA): TGTGCCTGGAGTGGACTAGCGGGAGCCACCGGGGAGCTGTTTTTT.